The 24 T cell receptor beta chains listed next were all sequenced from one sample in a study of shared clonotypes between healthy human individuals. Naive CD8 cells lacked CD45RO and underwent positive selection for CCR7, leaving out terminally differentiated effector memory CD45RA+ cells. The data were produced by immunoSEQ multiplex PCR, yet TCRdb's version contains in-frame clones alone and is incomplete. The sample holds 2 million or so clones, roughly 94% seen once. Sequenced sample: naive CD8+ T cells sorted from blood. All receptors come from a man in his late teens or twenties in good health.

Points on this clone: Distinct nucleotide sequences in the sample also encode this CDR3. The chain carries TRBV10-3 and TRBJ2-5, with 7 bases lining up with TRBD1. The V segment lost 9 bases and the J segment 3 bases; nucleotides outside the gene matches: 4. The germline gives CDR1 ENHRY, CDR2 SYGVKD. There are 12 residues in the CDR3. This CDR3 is CAISDREETQYF. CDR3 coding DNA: TGTGCCATTTCTGACAGGGAAGAGACCCAGTACTTC.

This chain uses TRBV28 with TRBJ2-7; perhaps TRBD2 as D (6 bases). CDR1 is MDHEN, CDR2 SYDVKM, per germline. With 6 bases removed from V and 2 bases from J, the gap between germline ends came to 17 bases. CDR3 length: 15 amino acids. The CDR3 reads CASSEGTVAPYEQYF. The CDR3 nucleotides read TGTGCCAGCAGCGAGGGGACTGTGGCCCCCTACGAGCAGTACTTC.

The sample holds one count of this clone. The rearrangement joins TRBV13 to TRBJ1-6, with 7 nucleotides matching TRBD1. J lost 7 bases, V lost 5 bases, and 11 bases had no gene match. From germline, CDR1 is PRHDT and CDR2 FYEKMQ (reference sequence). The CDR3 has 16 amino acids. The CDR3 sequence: CASSRGQNLLNSPLHF. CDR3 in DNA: TGTGCCAGCAGCAGGGGACAGAACTTACTAAATTCACCCCTCCACTTT.

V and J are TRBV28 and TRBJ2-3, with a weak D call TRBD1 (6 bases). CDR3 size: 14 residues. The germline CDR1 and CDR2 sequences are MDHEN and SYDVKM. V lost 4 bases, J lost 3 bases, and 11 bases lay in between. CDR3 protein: CASSSDRNTDTQYF. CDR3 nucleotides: TGTGCCAGCAGTTCAGACAGGAATACAGATACGCAGTATTTT.

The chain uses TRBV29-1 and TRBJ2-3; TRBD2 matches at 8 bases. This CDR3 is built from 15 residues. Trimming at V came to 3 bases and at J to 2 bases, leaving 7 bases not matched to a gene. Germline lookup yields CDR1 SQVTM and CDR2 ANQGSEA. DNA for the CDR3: TGCAGCGTTGACGCGACTAGCGCTTTCACAGATACGCAGTATTTT. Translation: CSVDATSAFTDTQYF.

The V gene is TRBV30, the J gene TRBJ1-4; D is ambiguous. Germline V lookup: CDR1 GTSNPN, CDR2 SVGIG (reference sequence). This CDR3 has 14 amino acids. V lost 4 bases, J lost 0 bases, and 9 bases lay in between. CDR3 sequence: CAWTRSATNEKLFF. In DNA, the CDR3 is TGTGCCTGGACCCGGTCGGCAACTAATGAAAAACTGTTTTTT.

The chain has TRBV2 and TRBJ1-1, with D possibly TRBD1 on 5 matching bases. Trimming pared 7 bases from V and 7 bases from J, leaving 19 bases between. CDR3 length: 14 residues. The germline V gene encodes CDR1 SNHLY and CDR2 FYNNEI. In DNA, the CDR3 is TGTGCCAGCAAATACGGGGCCCTGGAGGGTGAAGCTTTCTTT. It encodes CASKYGALEGEAFF.

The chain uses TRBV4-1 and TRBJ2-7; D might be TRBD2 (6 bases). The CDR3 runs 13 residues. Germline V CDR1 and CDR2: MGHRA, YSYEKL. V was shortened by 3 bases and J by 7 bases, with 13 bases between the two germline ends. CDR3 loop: CASSQTAGQEQYF. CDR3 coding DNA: TGCGCCAGCAGCCAGACAGCGGGTCAGGAGCAGTACTTC.

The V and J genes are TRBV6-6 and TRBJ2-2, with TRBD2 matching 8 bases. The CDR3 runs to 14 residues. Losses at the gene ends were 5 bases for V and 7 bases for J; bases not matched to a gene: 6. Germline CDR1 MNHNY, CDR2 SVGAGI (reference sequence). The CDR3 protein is CASSTGGAGGELFF. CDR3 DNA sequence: TGTGCCAGCAGTACCGGGGGGGCAGGCGGGGAGCTGTTTTTT.

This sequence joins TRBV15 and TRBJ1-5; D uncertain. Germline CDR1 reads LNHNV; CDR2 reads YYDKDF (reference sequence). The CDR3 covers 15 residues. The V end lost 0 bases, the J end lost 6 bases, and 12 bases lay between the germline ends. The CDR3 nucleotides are TGTGCCACCAGCAGAGATCCGGCAGCATCTCAGCCCCAGCATTTT. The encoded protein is CATSRDPAASQPQHF.

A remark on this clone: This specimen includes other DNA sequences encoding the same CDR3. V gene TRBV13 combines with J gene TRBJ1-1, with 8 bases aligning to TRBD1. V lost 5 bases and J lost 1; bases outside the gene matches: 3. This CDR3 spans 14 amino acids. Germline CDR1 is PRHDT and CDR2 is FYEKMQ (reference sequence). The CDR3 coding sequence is TGTGCCAGCAGCCCAGGACAGGGGAACACTGAAGCTTTCTTT. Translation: CASSPGQGNTEAFF.

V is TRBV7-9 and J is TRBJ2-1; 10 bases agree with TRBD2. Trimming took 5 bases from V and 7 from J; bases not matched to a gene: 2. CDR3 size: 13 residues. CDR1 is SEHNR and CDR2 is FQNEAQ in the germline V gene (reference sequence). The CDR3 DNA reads TGTGCCAGCAGCCGGACTAGCGGAAATGAGCAGTTCTTC. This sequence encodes CASSRTSGNEQFF. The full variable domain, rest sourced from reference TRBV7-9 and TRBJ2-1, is DTGVSQNPRHKITKRGQNVTFRCDPISEHNRLYWYRQTLGQGPEFLTYFQNEAQLEKSRLLSDRFSAERPKGSFSTLEIQRTEQGDSAMYLCASSRTSGNEQFFGPGTRLTVL.

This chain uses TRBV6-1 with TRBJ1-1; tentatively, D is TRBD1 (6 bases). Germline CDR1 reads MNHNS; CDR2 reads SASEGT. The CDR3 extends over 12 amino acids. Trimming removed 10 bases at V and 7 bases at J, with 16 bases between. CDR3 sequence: CATAYGQFEAFF. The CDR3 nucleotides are TGTGCCACCGCATATGGACAGTTTGAAGCTTTCTTT.

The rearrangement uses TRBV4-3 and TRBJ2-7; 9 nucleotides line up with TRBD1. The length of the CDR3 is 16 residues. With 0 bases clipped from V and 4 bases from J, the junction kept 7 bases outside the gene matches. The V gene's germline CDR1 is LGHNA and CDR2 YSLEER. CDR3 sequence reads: CASSQDGGQGEYEQYF. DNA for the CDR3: TGCGCCAGCAGCCAAGATGGGGGACAGGGAGAATACGAGCAGTACTTC.

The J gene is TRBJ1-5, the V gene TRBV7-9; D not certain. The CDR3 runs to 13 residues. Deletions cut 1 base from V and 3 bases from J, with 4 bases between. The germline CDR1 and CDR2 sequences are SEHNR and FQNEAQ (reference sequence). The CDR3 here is CASSLGTNQPQHF. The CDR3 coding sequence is TGTGCCAGCAGCTTAGGGACCAATCAGCCCCAGCATTTT.

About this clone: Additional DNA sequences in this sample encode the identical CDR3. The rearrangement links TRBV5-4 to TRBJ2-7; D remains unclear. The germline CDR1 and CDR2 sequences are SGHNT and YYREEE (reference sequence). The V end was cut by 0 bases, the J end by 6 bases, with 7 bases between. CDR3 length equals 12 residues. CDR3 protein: CASSLAPGEQYF. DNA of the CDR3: TGTGCCAGCAGCTTGGCTCCCGGCGAGCAGTACTTC.

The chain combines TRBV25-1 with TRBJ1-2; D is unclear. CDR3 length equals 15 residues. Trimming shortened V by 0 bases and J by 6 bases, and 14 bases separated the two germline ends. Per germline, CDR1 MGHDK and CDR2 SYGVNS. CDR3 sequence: CASSEYPGREDGYTF. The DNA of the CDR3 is TGTGCCAGCAGTGAATATCCGGGAAGAGAGGATGGCTACACCTTC.

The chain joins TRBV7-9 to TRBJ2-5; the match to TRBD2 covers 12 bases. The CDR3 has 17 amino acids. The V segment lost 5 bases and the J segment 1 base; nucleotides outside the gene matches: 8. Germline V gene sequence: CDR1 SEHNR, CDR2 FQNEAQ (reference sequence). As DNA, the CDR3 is TGTGCCAGCAGCGACGGACTAGCGGGAATATTCCAAGAGACCCAGTACTTC. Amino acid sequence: CASSDGLAGIFQETQYF.

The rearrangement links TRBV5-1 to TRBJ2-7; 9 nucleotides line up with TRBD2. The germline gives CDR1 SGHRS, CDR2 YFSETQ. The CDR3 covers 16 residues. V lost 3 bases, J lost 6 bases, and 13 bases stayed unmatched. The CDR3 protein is CASSSLLAGRDSEQYF. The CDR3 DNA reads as TGCGCCAGCAGCTCATTACTAGCGGGCAGGGACAGCGAGCAGTACTTC.

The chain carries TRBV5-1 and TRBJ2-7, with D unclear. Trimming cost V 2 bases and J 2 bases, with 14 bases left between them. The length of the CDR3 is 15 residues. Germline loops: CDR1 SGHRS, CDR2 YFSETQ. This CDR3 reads CASSFYIDPTYEQYF. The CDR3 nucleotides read TGCGCCAGCAGCTTCTACATAGACCCAACCTACGAGCAGTACTTC.

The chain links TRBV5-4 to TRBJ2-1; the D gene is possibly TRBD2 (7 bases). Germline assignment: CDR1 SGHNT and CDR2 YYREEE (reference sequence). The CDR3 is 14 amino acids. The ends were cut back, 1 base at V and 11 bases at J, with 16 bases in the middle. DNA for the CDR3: TGTGCCAGCAGCTTGATGATCGACGGGGGGCAGCAGTTCTTC. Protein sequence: CASSLMIDGGQQFF.

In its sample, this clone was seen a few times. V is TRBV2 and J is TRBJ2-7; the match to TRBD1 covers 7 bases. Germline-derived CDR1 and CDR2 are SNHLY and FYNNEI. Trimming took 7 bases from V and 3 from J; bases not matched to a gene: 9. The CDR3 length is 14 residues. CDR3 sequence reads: CASKAGTANYEQYF. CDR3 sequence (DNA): TGTGCCAGCAAAGCCGGGACAGCAAACTACGAGCAGTACTTC.

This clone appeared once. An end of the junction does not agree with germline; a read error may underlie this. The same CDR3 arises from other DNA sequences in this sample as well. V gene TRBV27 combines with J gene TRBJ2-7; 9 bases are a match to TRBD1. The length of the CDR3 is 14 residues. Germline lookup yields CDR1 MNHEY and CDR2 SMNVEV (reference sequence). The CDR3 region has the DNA TGCGCCAGCAGTAAAGGGGACAGGGCCTACGAGCAGTACTTC. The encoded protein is CASSKGDRAYEQYF.

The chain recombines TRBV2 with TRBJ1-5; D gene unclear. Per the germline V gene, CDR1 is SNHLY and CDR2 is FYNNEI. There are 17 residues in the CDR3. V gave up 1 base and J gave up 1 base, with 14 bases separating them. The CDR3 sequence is CASSEVSFGPSNQPQHF. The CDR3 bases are TGTGCCAGCAGTGAAGTATCCTTTGGACCGAGCAATCAGCCCCAGCATTTT.